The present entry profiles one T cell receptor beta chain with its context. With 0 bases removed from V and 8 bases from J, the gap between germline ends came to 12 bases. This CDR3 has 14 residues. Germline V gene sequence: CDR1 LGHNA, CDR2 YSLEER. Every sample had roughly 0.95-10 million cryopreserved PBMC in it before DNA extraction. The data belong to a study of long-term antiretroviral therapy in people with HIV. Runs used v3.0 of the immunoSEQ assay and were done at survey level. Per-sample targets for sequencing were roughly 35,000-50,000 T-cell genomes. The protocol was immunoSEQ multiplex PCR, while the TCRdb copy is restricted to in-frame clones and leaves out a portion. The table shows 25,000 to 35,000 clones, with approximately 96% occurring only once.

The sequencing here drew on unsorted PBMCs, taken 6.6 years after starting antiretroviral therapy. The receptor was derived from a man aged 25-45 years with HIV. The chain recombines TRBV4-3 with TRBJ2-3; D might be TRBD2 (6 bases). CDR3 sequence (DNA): TGCGCCAGCAGCCAAGAGAGGAAAGCGGGTACGCAGTATTTT. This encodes CASSQERKAGTQYF.